The 24 T cell receptor beta chains presented below share a single source sample, sequenced in a study of regulatory T cells in long-lasting Graves disease. Researchers made TCR beta libraries by using iRepertoire HTBI primers and running Arm-PCR on CDR3 regions. TCRdb redid the calling of the multiplex PCR reads with MiXCR, one entry per CDR3 protein. Altogether approximately 400,000 distinct CDR3 sequences are present, around 21% being singletons, with the ten largest covering roughly 20%. Time point: persistent/refractory GD, antithyroid drugs over 5 years with positive TRAb. From RNA extracted from PBMCs, the TCR library was made. The source was peripheral blood mononuclear cells (PBMCs), collected when the disease was refractory, from a patient treated with antithyroid drugs. The receptors stem from a female donor with Graves disease.

The sample holds a few counts of this clonotype. The V gene is TRBV6-1, the J gene TRBJ2-7, with D maybe TRBD1 (6 bases). V lost 4 bases and J 3 bases, leaving 19 bases between the germline ends. Germline CDR1 and CDR2: MNHNS and SASEGT. This CDR3 is 16 amino acids long. The CDR3 here is CASSGGGQPINYEQYF. The CDR3 region has the DNA TGTGCCAGCAGTGGCGGAGGACAGCCTATAAACTACGAGCAGTACTTC.

J is TRBJ2-5 and V is TRBV7-9, with TRBD2 matching over 9 bases. CDR1 and CDR2 from the germline V gene are SEHNR and FQNEAQ (reference sequence). The V segment lost 4 bases and the J segment 4 bases; nucleotides outside the gene matches: 10. The CDR3 length is 16 residues. CDR3 region: CASSSTSGITLETQYF. CDR3 nucleotide sequence: TGTGCCAGCAGCTCGACTAGCGGAATTACACTAGAGACCCAGTACTTC.

The V gene is TRBV7-9, the J gene TRBJ1-4; 7 bases fit TRBD1. Germline V gives CDR1 SEHNR, CDR2 FQNEAQ (reference sequence). Trimming cost V 5 bases and J 5 bases; bases outside gene matches: 8. The CDR3 totals 15 residues. The CDR3: CASSPPTGQNEKLFF. CDR3 in DNA: TGTGCCAGCAGCCCACCGACAGGGCAAAATGAAAAACTGTTTTTT.

Ten or more counts support this clonotype. V and J are TRBV2 and TRBJ1-1, with a possible D match to TRBD1 (6 bases). Deletions cut 6 bases from V and 0 bases from J, with 14 bases between. From germline, CDR1 is SNHLY and CDR2 FYNNEI. This CDR3 contains 15 residues. This CDR3 reads CASRSRGFLNTEAFF. The CDR3 DNA reads as TGTGCCAGCAGGTCCAGGGGATTTTTGAACACTGAAGCTTTCTTT. Based on the CDR3 plus reference TRBV2 and TRBJ1-1, the full variable domain is EPEVTQTPSHQVTQMGQEVILRCVPISNHLYFYWYRQILGQKVEFLVSFYNNEISEKSEIFDDQFSVERPDGSNFTLKIRSTKLEDSAMYFCASRSRGFLNTEAFFGQGTRLTVV.

This clonotype was picked up many times. The V and J genes are TRBV12-5 and TRBJ2-7, with TRBD2 as a possible D gene (5 bases). Per the germline V gene, CDR1 is LGHNT and CDR2 is FRNRAP. The CDR3 sequence is 12 residues long. Trimming stripped 7 bases from V and 3 bases from J, with 10 bases between. CDR3 sequence (DNA): TGTGCTAGTGCCCTCGGGATCTACGAGCAGTACTTC. Encoded protein: CASALGIYEQYF. Looking up the rest from reference TRBV12-5 and TRBJ2-7 gives the full variable domain: DARVTQTPRHKVTEMGQEVTMRCQPILGHNTVFWYRQTMMQGLELLAYFRNRAPLDDSGMPKDRFSAEMPDATLATLKIQPSEPRDSAVYFCASALGIYEQYFGPGTRLTVT.

This clonotype was seen a few times. The chain combines TRBV20-1 with TRBJ2-7; perhaps TRBD2 as D (5 bases). V was trimmed by 6 bases and J by 3 bases, leaving 12 bases between them. CDR3 length equals 12 residues. In germline, CDR1 is DFQATT, CDR2 SNEGSKA (reference sequence). The CDR3 sequence: CSAHGLLYEQYF. For the CDR3, the DNA is TGCAGTGCCCACGGACTCCTCTACGAGCAGTACTTC.

This clonotype was recorded a few times. The V call is TRBV28, the J call TRBJ2-7; TRBD2 agrees at 7 bases. The germline CDR1 and CDR2 sequences are MDHEN and SYDVKM. The V segment lost 6 bases and the J segment 6 bases; nucleotides outside the gene matches: 8. The CDR3 loop spans 13 amino acids. The CDR3 protein is CASSLLVAGEQYF. The CDR3 DNA follows: TGTGCCAGCAGCTTGCTGGTAGCGGGCGAGCAGTACTTC.

The chain couples TRBV3-1 to TRBJ1-3; D is possibly TRBD1 (5 bases). The V and J ends lost 4 bases and 0 bases respectively, with 10 bases between them. Germline CDR1 LGHDT, CDR2 YNNKEL (reference sequence). CDR3 length equals 15 residues. The CDR3 here is CASSRGGDSGNTIYF. In DNA, the CDR3 is TGTGCCAGCAGCCGGGGGGGGGACTCTGGAAACACCATATATTTT.

This clonotype was counted a single time. The gene calls are TRBV6-1 and TRBJ2-2; D is ambiguous. Trimming cost V 11 bases and J 0 bases, with 13 bases left between them. Looked up from germline, CDR1 is MNHNS and CDR2 is SASEGT. CDR3 length equals 14 residues. CDR3 nucleotides: TGTGCCGCAGGATTATACGCGAACACCGGGGAGCTGTTTTTT. Translation gives CAAGLYANTGELFF.

V usage is TRBV6-4 and J usage is TRBJ1-5; D is perhaps TRBD1 (5 bases). This CDR3 is 13 amino acids long. V was trimmed by 5 bases and J by 7 bases, leaving 12 bases between them. Germline values: CDR1 MRHNA, CDR2 SNTAGT. Here the CDR3 DNA reads TGTGCCAGCAGTTCCAGGGAGGGACAGCCCCAGCATTTT. This codes for CASSSREGQPQHF.

V is TRBV28 and J is TRBJ2-7, with 7 bases fitting TRBD1. The germline CDR1 and CDR2 sequences are MDHEN and SYDVKM. J lost 5 bases, V lost 4 bases, and 8 bases had no gene match. The CDR3 length is 14 residues. The CDR3 DNA reads as TGTGCCAGCAGTTCTTTGACAGGGACAAACGAGCAGTACTTC. Translating gives CASSSLTGTNEQYF.

This clonotype was observed a handful of times. V gene TRBV7-2 combines with J gene TRBJ2-2; no clear D gene. Trimming removed 7 bases from V and 6 bases from J, with 21 bases in between. Germline V gene lookup returns CDR1 SGHTA and CDR2 FQGNSA. The CDR3 loop spans 16 amino acids. CDR3 region: CASTSRTVEYSGELFF. The CDR3 region has the DNA TGTGCCAGCACTTCAAGGACGGTGGAGTATTCCGGGGAGCTGTTTTTT. The complete variable domain, with remaining parts taken from reference TRBV7-2 and TRBJ2-2, reads GAGVSQSPSNKVTEKGKDVELRCDPISGHTALYWYRQSLGQGLEFLIYFQGNSAPDKSGLPSDRFSAERTGGSVSTLTIQRTQQEDSAVYLCASTSRTVEYSGELFFGEGSRLTVL.

Here the CDR3 DNA reads TGTGCCAGCAGCAACCGGGAACTCTACGAGCAGTACTTC. Translated: CASSNRELYEQYF. V and J are TRBV6-1 and TRBJ2-7, with a weak D call TRBD2 (5 bases). This CDR3 has 13 amino acids. V was cut by 6 bases and J by 3 bases, with 12 bases left in between. Germline lookup yields CDR1 MNHNS and CDR2 SASEGT.

The chain has TRBV29-1 and TRBJ1-1; D is unresolved. V gave up 4 bases and J gave up 1 base, with 10 bases separating them. This CDR3 has 13 residues. From germline, CDR1 is SQVTM and CDR2 ANQGSEA. The CDR3 sequence: CSVARGENTEAFF. CDR3 in DNA: TGCAGCGTTGCTAGAGGAGAGAACACTGAAGCTTTCTTT.

The chain combines TRBV3-1 with TRBJ1-1; no definite D call. Trimming left V 0 bases short and J 3 bases short, with 5 bases between. The CDR3 sequence is 13 residues long. Germline CDR1 reads LGHDT; CDR2 reads YNNKEL (reference sequence). The CDR3 loop reads CASSQDIDTEAFF. The DNA of the CDR3 is TGTGCCAGCAGCCAAGATATCGACACTGAAGCTTTCTTT.

In its sample, this clonotype was seen many times. The chain employs TRBV12-3 or TRBV12-4 and TRBJ1-1, with D perhaps matching TRBD1 (6 bases). This CDR3 is built from 11 residues. V lost 4 bases, J lost 12 bases, and 12 bases lay in between. The CDR3 DNA reads as TGTGCCAGCAGTTCCACAGGGAGGTCTTTCTTT. Translation gives CASSSTGRSFF.

This clonotype appeared many times. This chain's CDR3 is CASSEAGEGEAFF. The CDR3 DNA follows: TGTGCCAGCAGTGAAGCAGGGGAAGGTGAAGCTTTCTTT. The chain joins TRBV6-1 to TRBJ1-1, with D perhaps matching TRBD1 (5 bases). Trimming took off 0 bases at V and 7 bases at J, with 9 bases between the two ends. Germline lookup yields CDR1 MNHNS and CDR2 SASEGT. The CDR3 contains 13 residues.

V and J are TRBV3-1 and TRBJ2-7; D is perhaps TRBD1 or TRBD2 (5 bases each). CDR1 is LGHDT, CDR2 YNNKEL, per germline (reference sequence). The CDR3 runs 13 residues. V gave up 0 bases and J gave up 9 bases, with 12 bases separating them. In DNA form, the CDR3 reads TGTGCCAGCAGCCAAGATACGACTACAGGGCAGTACTTC. Amino acid sequence: CASSQDTTTGQYF.

Ten or more counts support this clonotype. The chain combines TRBV7-2 with TRBJ2-7; D may be TRBD1 or TRBD2 (6 bases each). The V end lost 5 bases, the J end lost 6 bases, and 14 bases lay between the germline ends. Germline lookup yields CDR1 SGHTA and CDR2 FQGNSA. The CDR3 is made up of 13 amino acids. The CDR3 nucleotides are TGTGCCAGCAGCGTCTTACAGGGAGGCGAGCAGTACTTC. Translated: CASSVLQGGEQYF.

This clonotype was observed many times. The chain joins TRBV12-3 or TRBV12-4 to TRBJ2-7, with D tentatively TRBD2 (7 bases). Between the trimmed V and J ends, which lost 5 bases and 4 bases, there was a span of 18 bases. This CDR3 spans 15 amino acids. CDR3 bases: TGTGCCAGCAGTACCGGGGGGCGCGACGTATACGAGCAGTACTTC. It specifies CASSTGGRDVYEQYF.

A few counts support this clonotype. The V call is TRBV30, the J call TRBJ2-7; 9 positions agree with TRBD1. CDR1 and CDR2 from the germline V gene are GTSNPN and SVGIG (reference sequence). There are 16 residues in the CDR3. V dropped 1 base and J dropped 6; count of bases not matched to a gene: 13. Here the CDR3 DNA reads TGTGCCTGGAGTGGGCGACCGGGACAGGGAACGGGCGAGCAGTACTTC. It is translated as CAWSGRPGQGTGEQYF. Full variable domain (rest looked up from reference TRBV30 and TRBJ2-7): SQTIHQWPATLVQPVGSPLSLECTVEGTSNPNLYWYRQAAGRGLQLLFYSVGIGQISSEVPQNLSASRPQDRQFILSSKKLLLSDSGFYLCAWSGRPGQGTGEQYFGPGTRLTVT.

This clonotype was seen a few times. The chain links TRBV6-5 to TRBJ2-7; tentative D call: TRBD2 (5 bases). This CDR3 has 14 residues. Per the germline V gene, CDR1 is MNHEY and CDR2 is SVGAGI. The germline V and J ends were trimmed by 0 bases and 3 bases, with 9 bases remaining between them. Here the CDR3 reads CASSYSGGLYEQYF. CDR3 DNA: TGTGCCAGCAGTTACTCCGGAGGCCTCTACGAGCAGTACTTC.

There are many counts of this clonotype. V gene TRBV30 combines with J gene TRBJ1-1; D gene ambiguous. The CDR3 consists of 14 residues. Germline CDR1 and CDR2: GTSNPN and SVGIG (reference sequence). V was clipped by 2 bases and J by 1 base, with 11 bases between them. CDR3 protein: CAWSTTIGNTEAFF. Here the CDR3 DNA reads TGTGCCTGGAGTACGACCATTGGGAACACTGAAGCTTTCTTT.

The chain has TRBV10-3 and TRBJ1-1; possibly TRBD1 for D (5 bases). This CDR3 has 12 amino acids. Germline V CDR1 and CDR2: ENHRY, SYGVKD. V was cut by 10 bases and J by 3 bases, with 12 bases left in between. The CDR3 sequence is CATQFRDTEAFF. CDR3 in DNA: TGTGCCACTCAATTCAGGGACACTGAAGCTTTCTTT.